This T cell receptor (beta chain) originates from a study of radiotherapy plus CTLA-4 blockade in lung cancer. Study in general: Overall, 15% to 20% of patients showed an objective response, while 31% attained disease control. Study conclusions and caveats: Expansion of tumor-derived TCR clones was observed in blood after radiotherapy plus ipilimumab.

The CDR3 covers 14 residues. Between the trimmed V and J ends, which lost 2 bases and 8 bases, there was a span of 13 bases. Germline loops: CDR1 SEHNR, CDR2 FQNEAQ (reference sequence). As for this clone: Its specificity is unknown.

Some clones are missing from TCRdb's copy, which holds only in-frame ones; the method was immunoSEQ multiplex PCR. The table records tens of thousands of clones, around three quarters of them present only once. Sequencing used peripheral blood, obtained from a patient treated with radiotherapy plus ipilimumab. The V gene is TRBV7-9, the J gene TRBJ1-5; tentatively, D is TRBD1 (6 bases). The sequence derives from a human donor with non-small cell lung cancer that progressed on radiotherapy plus ipilimumab. The CDR3 region has the DNA TGTGCCAGCAGCTTATTCGGGGGCTGGGAGCCCCAGCATTTT. Translation gives CASSLFGGWEPQHF. The full variable domain, completed using reference TRBV7-9 and TRBJ1-5, is DTGVSQNPRHKITKRGQNVTFRCDPISEHNRLYWYRQTLGQGPEFLTYFQNEAQLEKSRLLSDRFSAERPKGSFSTLEIQRTEQGDSAMYLCASSLFGGWEPQHFGDGTRLSIL.